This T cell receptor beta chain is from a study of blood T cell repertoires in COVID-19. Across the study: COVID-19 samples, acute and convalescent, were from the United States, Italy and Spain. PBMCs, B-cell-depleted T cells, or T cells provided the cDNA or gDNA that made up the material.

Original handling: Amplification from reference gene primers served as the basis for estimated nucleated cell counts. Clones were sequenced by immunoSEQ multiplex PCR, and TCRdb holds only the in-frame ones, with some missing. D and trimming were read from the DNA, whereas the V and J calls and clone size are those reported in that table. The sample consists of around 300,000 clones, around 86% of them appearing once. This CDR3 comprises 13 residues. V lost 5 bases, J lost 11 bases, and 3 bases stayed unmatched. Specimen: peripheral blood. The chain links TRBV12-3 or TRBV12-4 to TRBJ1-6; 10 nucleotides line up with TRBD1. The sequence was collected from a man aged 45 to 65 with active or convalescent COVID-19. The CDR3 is CASSQGQGAPLHF. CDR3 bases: TGTGCCAGCAGTCAAGGACAGGGGGCACCCCTCCACTTT.